The clone carrying this TCR beta chain was found a few times. The antigen is unknown. It was 5'RACE with constant-segment primers that produced the TCR alpha and TCR beta cDNA libraries, which carried sample barcodes and UMIs. TCRdb fed the 5' RACE reads into MiXCR, producing one record per CDR3 protein. Of some 190,000 distinct CDR3 sequences in the sample, 18% were seen once. The entry originates in a study of T-cell memory formation after mild COVID-19. Study results and caveats: Clones that contracted from day 15 to 85 had balanced CD4/CD8; later expanders were CD4+ biased.

This CDR3 region has 16 residues. V shed 4 bases, J shed 4 bases, and the junction held 13 bases outside the gene matches. Germline CDR1 SGHRS, CDR2 YFSETQ. This TCR derives from an adult woman who had mild COVID-19 (a few samples of this study predate the infection). Cell type and time point are not known. Sample: PBMCs or a T cell subset sorted from them (not recorded which). V is TRBV5-1 and J is TRBJ1-2, with TRBD1 matching 7 bases. CDR3 in DNA: TGCGCCAGCAGCCTATTCGCTACAGGGGAGGCCTATGGCTACACCTTC. It codes for CASSLFATGEAYGYTF.